This T cell receptor beta chain was obtained from a study of spatial heterogeneity in lung cancer. The overall study: Where present, follow-up PBMC were sequenced a median of about two years after resection.

Every TCR cDNA molecule bore a unique molecular identifier. TCRdb re-called the 5' RACE reads through MiXCR, storing one row per CDR3 protein. The table lists fewer than 100,000 distinct CDR3 sequences, just under 20% of them singletons. This clonotype was counted a few times. Specified time point: blood at routine non-recurrence follow-up after resection. The study sequenced unsorted whole RNA from tumor, nontumor lung or frozen PBMC. The source was PBMCs, collected at follow-up. The TCR was taken from a male donor with early-stage non-small cell lung cancer.

The CDR3 nucleotides read TGTGCCAGCAGCTCCAGACAGAACCCGAATGAAAAACTGTTTTTT. Its translation is CASSSRQNPNEKLFF. V gene TRBV11-2 combines with J gene TRBJ1-4; tentative D call: TRBD1 (5 bases). V dropped 4 bases and J dropped 5 bases, with 14 bases sitting between them. CDR3 length: 15 residues. The germline gives CDR1 SGHAT, CDR2 FQNNGV.